The clone carrying this T cell receptor (beta chain) was counted at least ten times. As yet, its antigen is unknown. The data belong to a study of blood T cells in healthy people across ages. The study, taken as a whole, reports: Underestimates were what the diversity estimates from one million T cells were considered to be.

PCR was performed a second time for about 7 to 12 cycles using a sample-barcoded 5' primer and a J-beta primer mix. Every molecule of cDNA carried a tag from a template-switch adaptor with 12 random nucleotides. In TCRdb, the 5' RACE reads were re-called with MiXCR into one record per CDR3 protein. Of approximately 320,000 distinct CDR3 sequences listed, about 25% are singletons. The CDR3 is made up of 13 amino acids. Germline CDR1 reads MGHRA; CDR2 reads YSYEKL. The V and J ends lost 1 base and 3 bases respectively, with 7 bases between them. This chain uses TRBV4-1 with TRBJ2-7, with D hard to call. This sequence was found in a woman between 70 and 85 years old in good health. The sample taken for sequencing was blood. Written as DNA, the CDR3 is TGCGCCAGCAGCCAAGGGCCGCGCTACGAGCAGTACTTC. Translated: CASSQGPRYEQYF.